A selection of T cell receptor beta chains follows, all from one sample in a study of monozygotic twins with inflammatory bowel disease. No DNA is given; TCRdb re-called the 5' RACE reads and lists each CDR3 protein once. Recorded for this sample: more than 100,000 distinct CDR3 sequences. The sequenced material came from blood. Receptor source: a human donor with ulcerative colitis or Crohn's disease, or a healthy co-twin of an affected twin (not recorded which). The CDR3 runs from the conserved cysteine through the conserved F or W.

V gene: TRBV27; J gene: TRBJ2-1; CDR3 protein: CASSLTPSAGGGSHNEQFF
V gene: TRBV20-1; J gene: TRBJ2-7; CDR3 protein: CSARGSSYEQYF
V gene: TRBV28; J gene: TRBJ2-5; CDR3 protein: CASSYLGQGGDETQYF
V gene: TRBV6-2/TRBV6-3; J gene: TRBJ2-2; CDR3 protein: CASSPFFYGELFF
V gene: TRBV3-1; J gene: TRBJ2-2; CDR3 protein: CATLGGARDPGELFF
V gene: TRBV11-2; J gene: TRBJ1-4; CDR3 protein: CASSQGLGTLLGSEKLFF
V gene: TRBV28; J gene: TRBJ2-7; CDR3 protein: CASSFLWEQYF
V gene: TRBV20-1; J gene: TRBJ2-7; CDR3 protein: CSANQDNSGAYEQYF
V gene: TRBV3-1; J gene: TRBJ1-2; CDR3 protein: CASILGGGYTF
V gene: TRBV7-2; J gene: TRBJ1-1; CDR3 protein: CASSSNSGQVNTEAFF
V gene: TRBV20-1; J gene: TRBJ2-3; CDR3 protein: CSASPAPLSTDTQYF
V gene: TRBV7-9; J gene: TRBJ2-7; CDR3 protein: CASSLSQGVNYEQYF
V gene: TRBV19; J gene: TRBJ2-7; CDR3 protein: CASSMGPHRYEQYF
V gene: TRBV7-2; J gene: TRBJ1-6; CDR3 protein: CASSLSRTDNSPLHF
V gene: TRBV4-3; J gene: TRBJ1-1; CDR3 protein: CASSQDWAGIAEAFF
V gene: TRBV20-1; J gene: TRBJ2-1; CDR3 protein: CSASRGNSYNEQFF
V gene: TRBV10-2; J gene: TRBJ2-7; CDR3 protein: CASRGTGAYEQYF
V gene: TRBV5-1; J gene: TRBJ2-5; CDR3 protein: CASSPTGGGETQYF
V gene: TRBV7-2; J gene: TRBJ2-1; CDR3 protein: CASSPPPYNEQFF
V gene: TRBV11-2; J gene: TRBJ2-3; CDR3 protein: CASSFETGKDTQYF
V gene: TRBV28; J gene: TRBJ1-6; CDR3 protein: CASSLVGRINSPLHF
V gene: TRBV12-3/TRBV12-4; J gene: TRBJ1-6; CDR3 protein: CASSFKNSYNSPLHF
V gene: TRBV20-1; J gene: TRBJ1-1; CDR3 protein: CSASRRGNTEAFF
V gene: TRBV24-1; J gene: TRBJ2-1; CDR3 protein: CATSDRGPGRVGNEQFF
V gene: TRBV7-2; J gene: TRBJ2-3; CDR3 protein: CASSPKANTQYF
V gene: TRBV7-9; J gene: TRBJ2-2; CDR3 protein: CASSSQPGDRATGELFF
V gene: TRBV5-1; J gene: TRBJ2-7; CDR3 protein: CASSGGQGTGEQYF
V gene: TRBV20-1; J gene: TRBJ1-6; CDR3 protein: CSARDPRQGSSYNSPLHF
V gene: TRBV12-3/TRBV12-4; J gene: TRBJ1-1; CDR3 protein: CASRVQGMTEAFF
V gene: TRBV19; J gene: TRBJ2-7; CDR3 protein: CASSPGQGQQYF
V gene: TRBV6-5; J gene: TRBJ2-7; CDR3 protein: CASSYSRGGVFYEQYF
V gene: TRBV5-1; J gene: TRBJ2-7; CDR3 protein: CASSSGLELWRGTYEQYF
V gene: TRBV6-5; J gene: TRBJ2-3; CDR3 protein: CASSFTWGRFGTDTQYF
V gene: TRBV20-1; J gene: TRBJ1-2; CDR3 protein: CSGFRQTSNYGYTF
V gene: TRBV5-1; J gene: TRBJ2-7; CDR3 protein: CASSRGLAGIYEQYF
V gene: TRBV6-1; J gene: TRBJ2-4; CDR3 protein: CASSRGSDLAKNIQYF
V gene: TRBV10-2; J gene: TRBJ2-6; CDR3 protein: CASGDLSGANVLTF
V gene: TRBV10-3; J gene: TRBJ1-1; CDR3 protein: CAISESQLEAFF
V gene: TRBV30; J gene: TRBJ2-5; CDR3 protein: CAWKGNTGGVTQYF
V gene: TRBV29-1; J gene: TRBJ2-2; CDR3 protein: CSVLHPIATGELFF
V gene: TRBV24-1; J gene: TRBJ2-1; CDR3 protein: CATSNDRGPYNEQFF
V gene: TRBV7-2; J gene: TRBJ1-2; CDR3 protein: CASSKQGLGYGYTF